This T cell receptor beta chain was documented in a study of long-term antiretroviral therapy in people with HIV. General observations from the study: Clonal populations expanded prior to ART predominated within the repertoire at all time points. Unavailable data included ART adherence, viral resistance and therapy changes (switches in treatment).

On this clone: The antigen is unknown.

An immunoSEQ assay, version v3.0, was performed at survey level. The assay was immunoSEQ multiplex PCR, and TCRdb's table has in-frame clones only and misses some. The sample includes about 29,000 clones, around 96% of them seen just once. This clonotype originated in a man younger than 45 with HIV. Sequences were derived from unsorted PBMCs, sampled 5.3 years after starting antiretroviral therapy.

The CDR3 bases are TGTGCCAGCAGTCCCGATGCAGGAGGGGGTGGTCAGCCCCAGCATTTT. Its translation: CASSPDAGGGGQPQHF. This chain uses TRBV27 with TRBJ1-5; tentatively, D is TRBD1 (6 bases). CDR1 is MNHEY and CDR2 is SMNVEV in the germline V gene (reference sequence). V was cut by 5 bases and J by 6 bases, with 20 bases left in between. This CDR3 has 16 amino acids.